This entry lists 23 T cell receptor beta chains sequenced from one sample in a study of PD-1 blockade in classical Hodgkin lymphoma. Profiling relied on immunoSEQ multiplex PCR, and the TCRdb table lists in-frame clones only, not all of them. The repertoire holds around 45,000 clones, approximately 72% seen once, with approximately 2.9% in the top ten. Each of the patients experienced relapse following autologous stem cell transplantation, and their brentuximab vedotin exposure differed. Sequencing was performed on peripheral blood mononuclear cells (PBMCs), taken before the second cycle of nivolumab. The receptor set was obtained from a human donor with classical Hodgkin lymphoma.

The chain is built from TRBV10-3 and TRBJ2-7, with 12 bases aligning to TRBD2. The CDR3 has 17 amino acids. CDR1 is ENHRY, CDR2 SYGVKD, per germline. Trimming at V came to 2 bases and at J to 0 bases, leaving 5 bases not matched to a gene. The DNA for the CDR3 is TGTGCCATCAGTGAGCCCGGACTAGCGGGAAGCTCCTACGAGCAGTACTTC. This sequence encodes CAISEPGLAGSSYEQYF.

V usage is TRBV27 and J usage is TRBJ2-5; D not certain. The end of the DNA aligns better with TRBJ2-7, so the J call may be wrong. The length of the CDR3 is 13 residues. Looked up from germline, CDR1 is MNHEY and CDR2 is SMNVEV (reference sequence). The CDR3 spells CASSPLGRLEQYF. The CDR3 DNA is TGTGCCAGCAGTCCCCTCGGCAGGCTCGAGCAGTACTTC.

The rearrangement links TRBV25-1 to TRBJ1-1, with D hard to call. Germline V gives CDR1 MGHDK, CDR2 SYGVNS. CDR3 size: 16 residues. V was clipped by 1 base and J by 1 base, with 13 bases between them. The CDR3: CASSELFGGRNTEAFF. Here the CDR3 DNA reads TGTGCCAGCAGTGAATTATTCGGCGGGAGGAACACTGAAGCTTTCTTT.

This chain links TRBV27 with TRBJ1-2; 9 bases line up with TRBD1. The CDR3 runs to 16 residues. The V gene end was trimmed by 5 bases and the J gene end by 4 bases; junction bases not matched to a gene: 11. CDR1 MNHEY and CDR2 SMNVEV come from the germline V gene (reference sequence). CDR3 residues: CASSLRTGEGFYGYTF. For the CDR3, the DNA is TGTGCCAGCAGTCTCCGGACAGGGGAAGGCTTCTATGGCTACACCTTC.

This chain connects TRBV6-5 to TRBJ1-2; 7 bases agree with TRBD1. Trimming took 6 bases from V and 6 from J; bases not matched to a gene: 13. Per the germline V gene, CDR1 is MNHEY and CDR2 is SVGAGI. This CDR3 spans 15 amino acids. The DNA for the CDR3 is TGTGCCAGCAGAGCACCGAGGGACAGAAAAGATGGCTACACCTTC. Amino acid sequence: CASRAPRDRKDGYTF.

Note on this clone: With a much larger clone just one base away, this may be a read error. Other DNA sequences in this specimen translate into the identical CDR3. The J gene is TRBJ1-5, the V gene TRBV7-9, with 12 bases fitting TRBD1. V was clipped by 3 bases and J by 7 bases; unmatched bases: 10. The CDR3 covers 17 residues. CDR1 is SEHNR, CDR2 FQNEAQ, per germline (reference sequence). CDR3 coding DNA: TGTGCCAGCAGCTTCACCACCTTGGGACAGGGGGCCCAGCCCCAGCATTTT. Its translation is CASSFTTLGQGAQPQHF. The full variable domain, rest sourced from reference TRBV7-9 and TRBJ1-5, is DTGVSQNPRHKITKRGQNVTFRCDPISEHNRLYWYRQTLGQGPEFLTYFQNEAQLEKSRLLSDRFSAERPKGSFSTLEIQRTEQGDSAMYLCASSFTTLGQGAQPQHFGDGTRLSIL.

As to this clone: Germline and junction disagree at one end, which may indicate a read error. V is TRBV7-2 and J is TRBJ2-1; no clear D. Per germline, CDR1 SGHTA and CDR2 FQGNSA. The length of the CDR3 is 17 residues. CDR3 amino acids: CASSLAQAVLLYNEQFF. The CDR3 region has the DNA TGTGCCAGCAGCTTAGCGCAGGCGGTTTTACTCTACAACGAGCAGTTCTTC.

V gene TRBV5-1 combines with J gene TRBJ1-1; the D gene is possibly TRBD1 (5 bases). This CDR3 is 14 amino acids long. CDR1 is SGHRS and CDR2 is YFSETQ in the germline V gene. V was clipped by 5 bases and J by 0 bases, with 11 bases between them. The CDR3 loop is CASRVGTLNTEAFF. The DNA for the CDR3 is TGCGCCAGCAGGGTCGGGACCCTGAACACTGAAGCTTTCTTT. Variable domain in full (rest from reference TRBV5-1 and TRBJ1-1): KAGVTQTPRYLIKTRGQQVTLSCSPISGHRSVSWYQQTPGQGLQFLFEYFSETQRNKGNFPGRFSGRQFSNSRSEMNVSTLELGDSALYLCASRVGTLNTEAFFGQGTRLTVV.

This clone was recorded a few times. The chain couples TRBV25-1 to TRBJ1-1; D call uncertain. V dropped 10 bases and J dropped 1 base, with 7 bases sitting between them. CDR3 length: 11 amino acids. Germline assignment: CDR1 MGHDK and CDR2 SYGVNS. The CDR3 here is CATQGNTEAFF. CDR3 nucleotides: TGTGCCACTCAAGGGAACACTGAAGCTTTCTTT. Looking up the rest from reference TRBV25-1 and TRBJ1-1 gives the full variable domain: EADIYQTPRYLVIGTGKKITLECSQTMGHDKMYWYQQDPGMELHLIHYSYGVNSTEKGDLSSESTVSRIRTEHFPLTLESARPSHTSQYLCATQGNTEAFFGQGTRLTVV.

This chain joins TRBV27 and TRBJ1-6; 7 bases are a match to TRBD1. Trimming removed 0 bases from V and 7 bases from J; junction bases left unmatched: 3. The CDR3 is 15 residues long. Germline assignment: CDR1 MNHEY and CDR2 SMNVEV (reference sequence). CDR3 in DNA: TGTGCCAGCAGTTTATCAAAACAGGGGAATTCACCCCTCCACTTT. Translating it yields CASSLSKQGNSPLHF.

The chain employs TRBV6-5 and TRBJ2-7; 8 bases line up with TRBD2. The CDR3 totals 15 residues. V was pared by 2 bases and J by 5 bases, with 8 bases of the junction left unmatched. Germline V gene data show CDR1 as MNHEY and CDR2 as SVGAGI. This CDR3 reads CASSYGGTSYDEQYF. The CDR3 DNA is TGTGCCAGCAGTTACGGCGGGACTAGTTATGACGAGCAGTACTTC.

The V call is TRBV14, the J call TRBJ2-7, with D unclear. CDR3 length equals 11 residues. Trimming took off 0 bases at V and 6 bases at J, with 3 bases between the two ends. Germline CDR1 reads SGHDN; CDR2 reads FVKESK. As DNA, the CDR3 is TGTGCCAGCAGCCAAGACCTCGAGCAGTACTTC. It yields the protein CASSQDLEQYF.

J is TRBJ1-1 and V is TRBV18; 7 nucleotides align to TRBD1. CDR1 and CDR2 from the germline V gene are KGHSH and LQKENI. V lost 1 base and J lost 0; bases outside the gene matches: 8. The CDR3 runs 17 residues. The CDR3 is CASSPLGGRVVNTEAFF. CDR3 DNA: TGTGCCAGCTCACCACTAGGGGGCAGGGTTGTGAACACTGAAGCTTTCTTT.

The chain recombines TRBV27 with TRBJ1-5; D call uncertain. Germline-derived CDR1 and CDR2 are MNHEY and SMNVEV (reference sequence). The V end was cut by 1 base, the J end by 2 bases, with 12 bases between. The CDR3 is 16 residues long. The CDR3 reads CASSLLGMKGNQPQHF. Here the CDR3 DNA reads TGTGCCAGCAGTTTATTGGGGATGAAGGGCAATCAGCCCCAGCATTTT.

The chain joins TRBV6-5 to TRBJ1-1; TRBD1 matches at 7 bases. Trimming took 2 bases from V and 5 from J; bases not matched to a gene: 11. CDR3 length: 16 amino acids. Per the germline V gene, CDR1 is MNHEY and CDR2 is SVGAGI. Here the CDR3 DNA reads TGTGCCAGCAGTTACCCCTGGACAGGCAAGAGAACTGAAGCTTTCTTT. The encoded protein is CASSYPWTGKRTEAFF.

The V gene is TRBV27, the J gene TRBJ2-7, with D perhaps matching TRBD1 or TRBD2 (6 bases each). CDR1 and CDR2 (germline): MNHEY, SMNVEV (reference sequence). The CDR3 sequence is 15 residues long. Trimming took off 4 bases at V and 7 bases at J, with 20 bases between the two ends. Here the CDR3 DNA reads TGTGCCAGCAGTTCCCCACGGGGGCCCCGAGGGGAGCAGTACTTC. Its protein is CASSSPRGPRGEQYF.

This sequence joins TRBV15 and TRBJ2-1; TRBD2 matches 10 bases. Germline V gives CDR1 LNHNV, CDR2 YYDKDF (reference sequence). V lost 0 bases and J lost 0; bases outside the gene matches: 8. The CDR3 runs 19 residues. The CDR3 loop is CATSRDRTSGQSSYNEQFF. CDR3 sequence (DNA): TGTGCCACCAGCAGAGATAGGACTAGCGGTCAGAGCTCCTACAATGAGCAGTTCTTC. The whole variable domain, remainder taken from reference TRBV15 and TRBJ2-1, is DAMVIQNPRYQVTQFGKPVTLSCSQTLNHNVMYWYQQKSSQAPKLLFHYYDKDFNNEADTPDNFQSRRPNTSFCFLDIRSPGLGDTAMYLCATSRDRTSGQSSYNEQFFGPGTRLTVL.

The chain employs TRBV5-4 and TRBJ1-1; no clear D. V was clipped by 2 bases and J by 6 bases, with 11 bases between them. Per the germline V gene, CDR1 is SGHNT and CDR2 is YYREEE (reference sequence). This CDR3 is 13 amino acids long. Here the CDR3 reads CASSFRDFAEAFF. CDR3 nucleotides: TGTGCCAGCAGCTTTCGGGATTTTGCTGAAGCTTTCTTT.

The V gene is TRBV18, the J gene TRBJ1-3, with a tentative D call TRBD1 (5 bases). The germline gives CDR1 KGHSH, CDR2 LQKENI. The V and J ends lost 3 bases and 0 bases respectively, with 9 bases between them. This CDR3 has 15 amino acids. CDR3 coding DNA: TGTGCCAGCTCACCTTCAGGGAGCTCTGGAAACACCATATATTTT. Translation: CASSPSGSSGNTIYF.

This chain links TRBV5-5 with TRBJ1-6; TRBD1 aligns across 9 bases. Looked up from germline, CDR1 is SGHKS and CDR2 is YYEKEE (reference sequence). V gave up 3 bases and J gave up 0 bases; unmatched junction bases: 1. This CDR3 region has 16 residues. The DNA of the CDR3 is TGTGCCAGCAGCTGGACAGGGGACTCCTATAATTCACCCCTCCACTTT. Translated, it gives CASSWTGDSYNSPLHF. Full variable domain (missing parts from reference TRBV5-5 and TRBJ1-6): DAGVTQSPTHLIKTRGQQVTLRCSPISGHKSVSWYQQVLGQGPQFIFQYYEKEERGRGNFPDRFSARQFPNYSSELNVNALLLGDSALYLCASSWTGDSYNSPLHFGNGTRLTVT.

This clone was seen a single time. Here the CDR3 DNA reads TGTGCCAGTGAGACCTACGAGCAGTACTTC. Translation gives CASETYEQYF. The chain couples TRBV2 to TRBJ2-5, with D unclear. The J call may be faulty, since TRBJ2-7 better matches the DNA end. Germline V gene lookup returns CDR1 SNHLY and CDR2 FYNNEI. The CDR3 covers 10 residues.

The chain links TRBV7-9 to TRBJ2-3; D is ambiguous. Germline values: CDR1 SEHNR, CDR2 FQNEAQ (reference sequence). The length of the CDR3 is 12 residues. V was pared by 1 base and J by 11 bases, with 10 bases between. The CDR3 reads CASSLEGAEQYF. The CDR3 region has the DNA TGTGCCAGCAGCTTAGAGGGTGCTGAGCAGTATTTT.

This chain's CDR3 is CASSPGGGNEQYF. The CDR3 DNA sequence: TGTGCCAGCAGTCCGGGAGGGGGAAACGAGCAGTACTTC. The chain recombines TRBV28 with TRBJ2-7, with 8 bases aligning to TRBD2. This CDR3 is 13 amino acids long. The germline V gene has CDR1 MDHEN and CDR2 SYDVKM. With 5 bases clipped from V and 5 bases from J, the junction kept 5 bases outside the gene matches.